In this sample, the clone carrying this T cell receptor beta chain turned up a few times. Its antigen remains unidentified. This record belongs to a study of T cell repertoires in cytomegalovirus infection. The V segment lost 4 bases and the J segment 5 bases; nucleotides outside the gene matches: 19. CDR3 size: 19 residues. TCRdb redid the calling of the reads with MiXCR, one entry per CDR3 protein. The sample has about 700,000 distinct CDR3 sequences, about 30% seen once. This specimen consisted of cultured PBMCs, obtained from culture after CMV antigen stimulation. The rearrangement links TRBV12-3 or TRBV12-4 to TRBJ2-1; 8 positions agree with TRBD1. The clonotype was recovered from a human donor in good health (CMV status not recorded). Some clones in this sample may be carry-over from other donors' samples. The CDR3 is CASSSFPGQASPGHNEQFF. Here the CDR3 DNA reads TGTGCCAGCAGTTCATTCCCGGGACAGGCGTCTCCGGGGCACAATGAGCAGTTCTTC.